This T cell receptor (beta chain) was observed in a study of technical replicates of blood from a few donors. Generated by immunoSEQ multiplex PCR, the TCRdb table keeps only in-frame clones and is missing some. The repertoire consists of roughly 100,000 clones, with roughly 94% occurring once and the leading ten covering around 0.36%. Losses at the gene ends were 0 bases for V and 5 bases for J; bases not matched to a gene: 3. Germline-derived CDR1 and CDR2 are MGHRA and YSYEKL. The CDR3 is 15 residues long. This clone was observed a handful of times. Sequencing input: T cells isolated from PBMCs. The rearrangement uses TRBV4-1 and TRBJ2-1, with 8 nucleotides matching TRBD2. The source of this sequence is a human donor in good health. CDR3 bases: TGCGCCAGCAGCCAAGAAAGCGGGAGCGACAATGAGCAGTTCTTC. Amino acid sequence: CASSQESGSDNEQFF.